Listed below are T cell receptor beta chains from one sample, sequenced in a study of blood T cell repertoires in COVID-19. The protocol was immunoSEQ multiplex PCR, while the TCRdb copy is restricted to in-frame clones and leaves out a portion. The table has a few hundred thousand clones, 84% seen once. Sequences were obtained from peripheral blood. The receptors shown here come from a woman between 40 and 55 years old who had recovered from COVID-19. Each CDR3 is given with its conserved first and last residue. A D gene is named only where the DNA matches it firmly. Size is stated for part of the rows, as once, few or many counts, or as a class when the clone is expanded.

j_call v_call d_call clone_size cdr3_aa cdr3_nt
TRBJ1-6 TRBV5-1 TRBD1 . CASGTGNFGSPLHF TGCGCCAGCGGGACAGGGAATTTCGGTTCACCCCTCCACTTT
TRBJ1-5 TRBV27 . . CASSFTPPDRGGNQPQHF TGTGCCAGCAGTTTTACCCCACCCGACCGGGGTGGCAATCAGCCCCAGCATTTT
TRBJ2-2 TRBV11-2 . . CASSPRWTGELFF TGTGCCAGCAGCCCGAGGTGGACCGGGGAGCTGTTTTTT
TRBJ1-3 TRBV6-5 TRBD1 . CASSYSFRGGNTIYF TGTGCCAGCAGTTACTCGTTCAGGGGGGGAAACACCATATATTTT
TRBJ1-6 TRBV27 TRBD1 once CASTEWTGRDSPLHF TGTGCCAGCACGGAATGGACAGGGCGCGATTCACCCCTCCACTTT
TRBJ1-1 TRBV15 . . CATSRGGVPLNTEAFF TGTGCCACCAGCAGAGGGGGAGTGCCTCTGAACACTGAAGCTTTCTTT
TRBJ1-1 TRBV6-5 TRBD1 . CASSRDRVSEAFF TGTGCCAGCAGTCGGGACAGGGTGTCTGAAGCTTTCTTT
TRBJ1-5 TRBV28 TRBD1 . CASTGDRGRGGWSQHF TGTGCCAGCACCGGAGACAGGGGACGCGGAGGGTGGTCCCAGCATTTT
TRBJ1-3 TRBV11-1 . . CASSLLRSSGNTIYF TGTGCCAGCAGCCTGCTGCGGAGCTCTGGAAACACCATATATTTT
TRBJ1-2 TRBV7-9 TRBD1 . CASSLGQGLEWDGYTF TGTGCCAGCAGCCTGGGACAGGGTCTTGAGTGGGATGGCTACACCTTC
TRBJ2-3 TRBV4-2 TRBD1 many CASSQDWTGGPDTQYF TGTGCCAGCAGCCAAGATTGGACAGGGGGGCCAGATACGCAGTATTTT
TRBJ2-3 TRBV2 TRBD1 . CASRWGTAPFTDTQYF TGTGCCAGCCGATGGGGGACAGCCCCCTTCACAGATACGCAGTATTTT
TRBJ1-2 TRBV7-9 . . CASSPWAQGWGYTF TGTGCCAGCAGCCCGTGGGCTCAGGGCTGGGGCTACACCTTC
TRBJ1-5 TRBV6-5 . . CASSHLTVSNQPQHF TGTGCCAGTAGCCACCTCACGGTTAGCAATCAGCCCCAGCATTTT
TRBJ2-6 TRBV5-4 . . CASSLGRGISSGANVLTF TGTGCCAGCAGCCTGGGGCGGGGTATTAGCTCTGGGGCCAACGTCCTGACTTTC
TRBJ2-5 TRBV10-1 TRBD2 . CASSESIAGAETQYF TGCGCCAGCAGTGAGTCCATAGCGGGGGCAGAGACCCAGTACTTC
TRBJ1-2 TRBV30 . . CAWSGGQSYGYTF TGTGCCTGGAGTGGTGGACAGAGTTATGGCTACACCTTC
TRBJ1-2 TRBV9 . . CASSVQGNNYGYTF TGTGCCAGCAGCGTTCAGGGGAATAACTATGGCTACACCTTC
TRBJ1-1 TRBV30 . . CAWIQIARENTEAFF TGTGCCTGGATCCAGATAGCCAGGGAGAACACTGAAGCTTTCTTT
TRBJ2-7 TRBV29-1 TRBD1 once CSVLHRDRGYEQYF TGCAGCGTTCTACACCGGGACAGGGGTTACGAGCAGTACTTC
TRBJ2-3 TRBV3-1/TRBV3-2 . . CASSLDRLGADTQYF TGTGCCAGCAGCCTAGACAGACTCGGGGCAGATACGCAGTATTTT
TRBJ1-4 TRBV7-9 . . CASSSLSTDNEKLFF TGTGCCAGCAGCTCGTTATCGACAGATAATGAAAAACTGTTTTTT
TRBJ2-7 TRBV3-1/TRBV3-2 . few CASSQDRDTAYEQYF TGTGCCAGCAGCCAAGATCGGGACACAGCCTACGAGCAGTACTTC
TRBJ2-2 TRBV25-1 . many CASSESEGGNTGELFF TGTGCCAGCAGTGAAAGTGAAGGGGGGAACACCGGGGAGCTGTTTTTT
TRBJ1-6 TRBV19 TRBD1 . CASRRDRSNSPLHF TGTGCCAGTAGGCGGGACAGGAGCAATTCACCCCTCCACTTT
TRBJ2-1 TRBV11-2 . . CASSLETGQRFF TGTGCCAGCAGCTTAGAAACAGGGCAAAGGTTCTTC
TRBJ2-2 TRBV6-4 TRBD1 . CASSDSFAGQGTGELFF TGTGCCAGCAGTGACTCATTCGCGGGACAGGGAACCGGGGAGCTGTTTTTT
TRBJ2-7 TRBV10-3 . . CAIMGGAGKIYEQYF TGTGCCATCATGGGGGGGGCAGGGAAGATCTACGAGCAGTACTTC
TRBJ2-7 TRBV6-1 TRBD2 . CASSGRTSGRVIYEQYF TGTGCCAGCAGTGGCCGGACTAGCGGGAGAGTAATTTACGAGCAGTACTTC
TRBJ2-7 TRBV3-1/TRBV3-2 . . CASSQEGLTYEQYF TGTGCCAGCAGCCAAGAGGGCTTGACCTACGAGCAGTACTTC
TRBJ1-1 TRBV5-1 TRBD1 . CASSPPGQLNTEAFF TGCGCCAGCAGCCCCCCGGGACAGCTGAACACTGAAGCTTTCTTT
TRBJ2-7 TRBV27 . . CASVFESFTSYEQYF TGTGCCAGCGTATTCGAGAGCTTTACTTCCTACGAGCAGTACTTC
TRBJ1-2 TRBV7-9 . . CASSQSETYGYTF TGTGCCAGCAGCCAGAGCGAGACCTATGGCTACACCTTC
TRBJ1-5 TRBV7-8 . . CASREGNSNQPQHF TGTGCCAGCCGGGAAGGGAATAGCAATCAGCCCCAGCATTTT
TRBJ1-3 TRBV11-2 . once CASSLEGTVMTHSGNTIYF TGTGCCAGCAGCCTGGAGGGGACGGTGATGACACACTCTGGAAACACCATATATTTT
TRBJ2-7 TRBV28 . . CASSPAGSSYEQYF TGTGCCAGCAGTCCAGCCGGGTCCTCCTACGAGCAGTACTTC
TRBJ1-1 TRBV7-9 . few CASSEISGSEAFF TGTGCCAGCAGCGAAATTTCCGGGAGTGAAGCTTTCTTT
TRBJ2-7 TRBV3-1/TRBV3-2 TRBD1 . CASSQGGQGFGEQYF TGTGCCAGCAGCCAAGGGGGACAGGGGTTCGGCGAGCAGTACTTC
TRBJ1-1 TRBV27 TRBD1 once CASSLQGGITEAFF TGTGCCAGCAGTCTACAGGGGGGAATCACTGAAGCTTTCTTT
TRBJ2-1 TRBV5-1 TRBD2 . CASSLDSGTSLYNEQFF TGCGCCAGCAGCTTGGATTCCGGGACTAGCCTTTACAATGAGCAGTTCTTC